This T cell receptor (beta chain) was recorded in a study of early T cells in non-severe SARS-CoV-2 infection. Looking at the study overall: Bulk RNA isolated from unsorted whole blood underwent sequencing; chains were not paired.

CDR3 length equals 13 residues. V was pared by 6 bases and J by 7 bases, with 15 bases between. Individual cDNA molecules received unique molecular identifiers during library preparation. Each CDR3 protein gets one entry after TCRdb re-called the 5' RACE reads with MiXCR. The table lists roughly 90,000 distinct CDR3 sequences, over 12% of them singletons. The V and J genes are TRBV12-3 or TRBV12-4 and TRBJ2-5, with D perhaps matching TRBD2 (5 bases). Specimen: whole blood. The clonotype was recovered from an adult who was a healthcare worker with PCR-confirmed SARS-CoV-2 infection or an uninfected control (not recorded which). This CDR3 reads CASRLTMWATQYF. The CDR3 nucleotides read TGTGCCAGCAGATTGACTATGTGGGCGACCCAGTACTTC.